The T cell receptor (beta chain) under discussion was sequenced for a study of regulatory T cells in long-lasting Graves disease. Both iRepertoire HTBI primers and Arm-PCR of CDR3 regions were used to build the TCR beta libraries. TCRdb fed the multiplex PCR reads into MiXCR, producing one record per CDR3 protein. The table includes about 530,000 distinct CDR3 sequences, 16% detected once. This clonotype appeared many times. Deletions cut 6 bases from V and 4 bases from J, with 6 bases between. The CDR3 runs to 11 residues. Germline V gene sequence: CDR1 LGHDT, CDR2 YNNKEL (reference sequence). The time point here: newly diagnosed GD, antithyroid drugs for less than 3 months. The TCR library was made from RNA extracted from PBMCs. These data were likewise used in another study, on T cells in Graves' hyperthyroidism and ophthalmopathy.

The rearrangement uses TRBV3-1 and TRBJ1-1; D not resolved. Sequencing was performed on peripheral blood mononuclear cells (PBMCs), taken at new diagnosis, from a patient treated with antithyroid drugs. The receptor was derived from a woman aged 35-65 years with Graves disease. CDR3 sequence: CASSDFTEAFF. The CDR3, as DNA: TGTGCCAGCAGTGACTTCACTGAAGCTTTCTTT.